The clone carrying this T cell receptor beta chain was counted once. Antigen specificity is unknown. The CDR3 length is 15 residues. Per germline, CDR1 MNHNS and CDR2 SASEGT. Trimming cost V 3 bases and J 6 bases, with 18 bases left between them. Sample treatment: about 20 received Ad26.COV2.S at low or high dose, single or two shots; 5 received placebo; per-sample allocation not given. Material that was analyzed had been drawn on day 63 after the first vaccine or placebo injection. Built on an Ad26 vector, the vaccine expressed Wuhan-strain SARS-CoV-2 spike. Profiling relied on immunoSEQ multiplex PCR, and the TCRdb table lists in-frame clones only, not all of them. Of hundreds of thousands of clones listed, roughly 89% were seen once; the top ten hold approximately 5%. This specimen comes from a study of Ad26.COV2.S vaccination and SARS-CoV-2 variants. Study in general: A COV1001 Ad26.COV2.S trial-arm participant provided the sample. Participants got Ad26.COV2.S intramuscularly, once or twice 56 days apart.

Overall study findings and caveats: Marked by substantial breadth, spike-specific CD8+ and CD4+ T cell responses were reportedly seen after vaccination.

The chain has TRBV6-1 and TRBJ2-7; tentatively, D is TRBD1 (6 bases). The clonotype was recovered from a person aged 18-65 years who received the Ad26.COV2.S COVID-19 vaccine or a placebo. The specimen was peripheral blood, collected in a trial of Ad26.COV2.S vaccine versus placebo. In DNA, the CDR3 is TGTGCCAGCAGTGATTGGCACAGGGACCCCTCCGAGCAGTACTTC. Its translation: CASSDWHRDPSEQYF.